This T cell receptor (beta chain) stems from a study of cytomegalovirus exposure and HLA in healthy donors. Findings and limits, study-wide: The dataset shows that most TCR sequences were rare, while some public TCRs occurred in many donors.

60 Vbeta and 13 Jbeta primers were used in PCR. Only in-frame clones appear in the TCRdb table, and some are missing; sequencing was by immunoSEQ multiplex PCR. The table has some 130,000 clones, less than 10% seen once; the top ten hold roughly 2%. Germline loops: CDR1 MDHEN, CDR2 SYDVKM. This CDR3 is 17 amino acids long. V shed 5 bases and J shed 0 bases, with 17 bases lying between them. In this sample, this clone turned up a few times. The antigen is unknown. The chain is built from TRBV28 and TRBJ1-5; D may be TRBD1 (6 bases). This receptor was taken from a middle-aged man in good health and CMV-seronegative. Sequences were obtained from PBMCs. Written as DNA, the CDR3 is TGTGCCAGCAGTGGGTCGGACAGCAAACATAGCAATCAGCCCCAGCATTTT. This encodes CASSGSDSKHSNQPQHF.